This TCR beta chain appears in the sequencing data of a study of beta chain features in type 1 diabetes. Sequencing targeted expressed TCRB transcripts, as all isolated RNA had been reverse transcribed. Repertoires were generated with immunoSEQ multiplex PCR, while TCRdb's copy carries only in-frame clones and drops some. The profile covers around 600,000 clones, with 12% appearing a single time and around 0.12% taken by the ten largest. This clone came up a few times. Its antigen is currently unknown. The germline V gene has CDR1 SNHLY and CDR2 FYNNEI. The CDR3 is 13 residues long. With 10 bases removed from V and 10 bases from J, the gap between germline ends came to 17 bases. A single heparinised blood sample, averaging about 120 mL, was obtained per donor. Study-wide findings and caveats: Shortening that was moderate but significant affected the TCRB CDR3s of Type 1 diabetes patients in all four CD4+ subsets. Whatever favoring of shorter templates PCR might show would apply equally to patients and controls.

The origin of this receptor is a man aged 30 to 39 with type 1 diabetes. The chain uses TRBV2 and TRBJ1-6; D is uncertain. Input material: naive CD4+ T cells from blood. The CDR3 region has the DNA TGTGCCACCAGAATGTTACAAGAGTCACCCCTCCACTTT. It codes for CATRMLQESPLHF.